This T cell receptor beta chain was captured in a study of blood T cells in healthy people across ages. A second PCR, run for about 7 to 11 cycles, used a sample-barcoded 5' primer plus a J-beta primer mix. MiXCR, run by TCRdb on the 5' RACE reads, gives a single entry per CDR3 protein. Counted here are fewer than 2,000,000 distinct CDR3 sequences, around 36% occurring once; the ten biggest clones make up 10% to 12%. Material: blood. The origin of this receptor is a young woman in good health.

CDR3 amino acids: CASSVGAGGASISYEQYF. Here the CDR3 DNA reads TGTGCCAGCAGCGTGGGAGCAGGGGGCGCCTCGATATCCTACGAGCAGTACTTC. The chain is built from TRBV9 and TRBJ2-7; 8 nucleotides agree with TRBD1. The ends lost 2 bases at V and 1 base at J; junction bases unmatched: 14. Germline V gene sequence: CDR1 SGDLS, CDR2 YYNGEE. This CDR3 comprises 18 residues.